This T cell receptor (beta chain) originates from a study of cytomegalovirus exposure and HLA in healthy donors. In germline, CDR1 is LGHNA, CDR2 YNFKEQ. The CDR3 loop spans 15 amino acids. Trimming at V came to 1 base and at J to 7 bases, leaving 6 bases not matched to a gene. The PCR used 60 Vbeta and 13 Jbeta primers. The repertoire was sequenced with immunoSEQ multiplex PCR; TCRdb's copy has only in-frame clones and lacks some. The table records fewer than 150,000 clones, more than 70% of them present only once. Sequences were obtained from PBMCs. This TCR was recovered from a young man in good health and CMV-seronegative. The rearrangement uses TRBV4-2 and TRBJ2-1; TRBD2 aligns across 8 bases. This chain's CDR3 is CASSQVAGGRNEQFF. The CDR3 DNA reads as TGTGCCAGCAGCCAAGTTGCGGGAGGCCGGAATGAGCAGTTCTTC.